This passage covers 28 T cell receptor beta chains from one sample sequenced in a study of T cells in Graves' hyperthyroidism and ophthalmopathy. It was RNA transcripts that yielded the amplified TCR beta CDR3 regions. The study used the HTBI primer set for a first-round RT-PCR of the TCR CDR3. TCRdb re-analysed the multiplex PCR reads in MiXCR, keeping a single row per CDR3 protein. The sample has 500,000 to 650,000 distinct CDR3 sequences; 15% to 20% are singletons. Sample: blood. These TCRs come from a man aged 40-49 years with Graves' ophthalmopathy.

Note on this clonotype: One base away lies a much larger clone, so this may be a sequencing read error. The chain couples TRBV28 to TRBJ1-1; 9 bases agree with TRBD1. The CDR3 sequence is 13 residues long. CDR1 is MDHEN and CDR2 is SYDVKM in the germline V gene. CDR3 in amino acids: CGSSFGTGREAFF. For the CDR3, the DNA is TGTGGCAGCAGTTTCGGGACAGGGCGGGAAGCTTTCTTT.

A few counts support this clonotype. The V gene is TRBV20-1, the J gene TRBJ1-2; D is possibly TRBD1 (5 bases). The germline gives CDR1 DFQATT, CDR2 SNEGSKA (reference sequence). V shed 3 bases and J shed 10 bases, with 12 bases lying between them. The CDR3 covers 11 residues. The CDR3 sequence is CSASETGIYTF. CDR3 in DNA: TGCAGTGCTAGTGAAACAGGAATCTACACCTTC.

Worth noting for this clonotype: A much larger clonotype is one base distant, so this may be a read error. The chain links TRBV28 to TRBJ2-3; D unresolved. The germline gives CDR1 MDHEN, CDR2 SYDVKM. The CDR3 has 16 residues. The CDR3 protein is CGSSFGNAKDGDTQYF. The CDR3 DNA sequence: TGTGGCAGCAGTTTCGGTAATGCTAAGGATGGGGATACGCAGTATTTT.

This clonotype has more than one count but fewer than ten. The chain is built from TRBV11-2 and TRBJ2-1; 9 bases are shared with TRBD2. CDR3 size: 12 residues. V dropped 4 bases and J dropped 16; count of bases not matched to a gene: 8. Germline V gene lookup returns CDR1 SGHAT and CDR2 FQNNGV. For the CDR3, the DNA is TGTGCCAGCAGCTCTAGTGCGGGGGGGCACTTCTTC. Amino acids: CASSSSAGGHFF.

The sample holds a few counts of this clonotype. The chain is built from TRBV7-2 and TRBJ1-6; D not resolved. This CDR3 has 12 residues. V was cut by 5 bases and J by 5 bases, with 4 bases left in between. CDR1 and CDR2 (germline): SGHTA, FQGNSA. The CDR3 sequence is CASSHNNSPLHF. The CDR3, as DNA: TGTGCCAGCAGCCATAATAATTCACCCCTCCACTTT.

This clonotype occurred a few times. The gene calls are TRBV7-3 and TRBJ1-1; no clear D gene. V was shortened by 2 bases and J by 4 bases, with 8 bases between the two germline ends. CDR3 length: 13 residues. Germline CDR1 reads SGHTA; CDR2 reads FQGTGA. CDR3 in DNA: TGTGCCAGCAGCTTAGTATCTACCACTGAAGCTTTCTTT. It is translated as CASSLVSTTEAFF.

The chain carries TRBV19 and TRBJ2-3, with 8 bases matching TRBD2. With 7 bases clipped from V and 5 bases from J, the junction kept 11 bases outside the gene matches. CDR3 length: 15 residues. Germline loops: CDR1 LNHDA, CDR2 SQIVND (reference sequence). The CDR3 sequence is CASKTSGPGGDTQYF. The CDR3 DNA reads TGTGCCAGTAAAACTAGCGGCCCTGGGGGAGATACGCAGTATTTT.

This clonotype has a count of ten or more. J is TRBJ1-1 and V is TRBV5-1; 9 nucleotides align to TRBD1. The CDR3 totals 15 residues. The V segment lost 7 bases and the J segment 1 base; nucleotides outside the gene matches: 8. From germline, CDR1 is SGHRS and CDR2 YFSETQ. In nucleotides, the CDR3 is TGCGCCAGCGCCATACCGGGACAGGGGAACACTGAAGCTTTCTTT. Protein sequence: CASAIPGQGNTEAFF.

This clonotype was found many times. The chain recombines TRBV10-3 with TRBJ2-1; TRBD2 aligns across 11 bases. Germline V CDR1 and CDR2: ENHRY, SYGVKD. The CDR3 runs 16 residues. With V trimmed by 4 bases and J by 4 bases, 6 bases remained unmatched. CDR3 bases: TGTGCCATCAGTGGATTCCTAGCGGGGGGTTACAATGAGCAGTTCTTC. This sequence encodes CAISGFLAGGYNEQFF.

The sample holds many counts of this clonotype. The CDR3 region is CASSALMRDEQYF. For the CDR3, the DNA is TGTGCCAGCAGTGCGTTAATGAGGGACGAGCAGTACTTC. J is TRBJ2-7 and V is TRBV6-1; TRBD2 might be the D (5 bases). The CDR3 consists of 13 residues. Germline CDR1 MNHNS, CDR2 SASEGT. Trimming removed 4 bases from V and 5 bases from J, with 12 bases in between.

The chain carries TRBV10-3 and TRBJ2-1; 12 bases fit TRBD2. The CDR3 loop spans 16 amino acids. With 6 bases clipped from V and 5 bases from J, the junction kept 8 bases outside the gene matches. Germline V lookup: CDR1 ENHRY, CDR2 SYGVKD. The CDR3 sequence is CAISSRTSGVNNEQFF. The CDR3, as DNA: TGTGCCATCAGCTCTCGGACTAGCGGGGTGAACAATGAGCAGTTCTTC.

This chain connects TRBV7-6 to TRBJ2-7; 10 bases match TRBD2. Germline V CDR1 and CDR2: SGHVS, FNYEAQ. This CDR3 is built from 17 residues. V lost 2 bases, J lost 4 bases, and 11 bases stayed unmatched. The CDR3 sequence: CASSLSSSGSFPYEQYF. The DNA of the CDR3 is TGTGCCAGCAGCTTATCTTCTAGCGGGAGTTTTCCTTACGAGCAGTACTTC.

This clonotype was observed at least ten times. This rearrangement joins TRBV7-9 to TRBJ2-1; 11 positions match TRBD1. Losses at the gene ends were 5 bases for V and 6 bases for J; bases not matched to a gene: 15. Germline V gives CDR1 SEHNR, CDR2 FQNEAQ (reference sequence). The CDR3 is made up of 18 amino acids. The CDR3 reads CASSPWTGGFRRGNEQFF. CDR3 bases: TGTGCCAGCAGCCCTTGGACAGGGGGCTTTCGACGCGGCAATGAGCAGTTCTTC. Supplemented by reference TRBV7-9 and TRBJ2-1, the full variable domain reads DTGVSQNPRHKITKRGQNVTFRCDPISEHNRLYWYRQTLGQGPEFLTYFQNEAQLEKSRLLSDRFSAERPKGSFSTLEIQRTEQGDSAMYLCASSPWTGGFRRGNEQFFGPGTRLTVL.

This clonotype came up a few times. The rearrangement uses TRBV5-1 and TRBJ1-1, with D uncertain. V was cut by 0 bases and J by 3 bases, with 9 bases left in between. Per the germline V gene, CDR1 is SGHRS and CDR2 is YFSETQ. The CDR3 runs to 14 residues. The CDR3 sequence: CASSLGLGYTEAFF. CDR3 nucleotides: TGCGCCAGCAGCTTGGGATTGGGGTACACTGAAGCTTTCTTT. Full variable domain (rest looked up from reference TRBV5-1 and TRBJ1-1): KAGVTQTPRYLIKTRGQQVTLSCSPISGHRSVSWYQQTPGQGLQFLFEYFSETQRNKGNFPGRFSGRQFSNSRSEMNVSTLELGDSALYLCASSLGLGYTEAFFGQGTRLTVV.

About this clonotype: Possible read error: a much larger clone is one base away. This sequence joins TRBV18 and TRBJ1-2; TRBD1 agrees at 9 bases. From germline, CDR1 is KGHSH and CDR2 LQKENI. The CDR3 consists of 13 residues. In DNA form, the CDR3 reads TGTACCAGCTCGCTACAGGGGGCAGATGGCTACACCTTC. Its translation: CTSSLQGADGYTF.

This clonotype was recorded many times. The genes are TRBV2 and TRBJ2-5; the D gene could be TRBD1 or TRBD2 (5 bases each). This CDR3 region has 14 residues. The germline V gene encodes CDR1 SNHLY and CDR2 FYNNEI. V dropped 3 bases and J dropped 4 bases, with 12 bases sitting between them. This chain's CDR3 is CASSDRSGTETQYF. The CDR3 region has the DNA TGTGCCAGCAGTGACCGTTCCGGGACAGAGACCCAGTACTTC.

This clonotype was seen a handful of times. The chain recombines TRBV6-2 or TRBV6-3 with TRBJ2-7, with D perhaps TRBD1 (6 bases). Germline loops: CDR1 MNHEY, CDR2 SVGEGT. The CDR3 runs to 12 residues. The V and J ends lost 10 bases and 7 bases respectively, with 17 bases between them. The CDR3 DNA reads TGTGCCACCCGGACAGCCCTCGCAGAGCAGTACTTC. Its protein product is CATRTALAEQYF.

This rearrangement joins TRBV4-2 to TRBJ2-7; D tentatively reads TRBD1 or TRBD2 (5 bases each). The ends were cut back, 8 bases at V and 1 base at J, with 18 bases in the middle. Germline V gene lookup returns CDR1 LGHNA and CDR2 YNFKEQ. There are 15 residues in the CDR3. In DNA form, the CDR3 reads TGTGCCAGCTCCGAGGCGTGGGACGGATCCTACGAGCAGTACTTC. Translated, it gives CASSEAWDGSYEQYF.

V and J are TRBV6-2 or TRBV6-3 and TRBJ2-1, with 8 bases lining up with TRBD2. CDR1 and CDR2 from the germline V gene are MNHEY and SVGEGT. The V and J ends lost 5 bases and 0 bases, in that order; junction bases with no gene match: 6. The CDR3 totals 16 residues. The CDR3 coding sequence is TGTGCCAGCAGTCCGGGGGGGCCCCTCTCCTACAATGAGCAGTTCTTC. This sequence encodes CASSPGGPLSYNEQFF.

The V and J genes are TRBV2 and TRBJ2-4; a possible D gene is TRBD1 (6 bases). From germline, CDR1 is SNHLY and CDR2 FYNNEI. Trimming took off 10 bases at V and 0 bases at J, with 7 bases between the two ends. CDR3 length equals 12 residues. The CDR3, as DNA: TGTGCCACCAGGGGAGCCAAAAACATTCAGTACTTC. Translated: CATRGAKNIQYF.

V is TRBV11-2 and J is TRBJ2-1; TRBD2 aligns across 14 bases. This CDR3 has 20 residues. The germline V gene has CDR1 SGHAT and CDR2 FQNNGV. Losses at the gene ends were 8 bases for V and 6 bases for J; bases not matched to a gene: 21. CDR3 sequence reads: CASGYPPTGTSGSVGNEQFF. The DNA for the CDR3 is TGTGCCAGCGGATACCCCCCTACCGGGACTAGCGGGAGTGTGGGCAATGAGCAGTTCTTC. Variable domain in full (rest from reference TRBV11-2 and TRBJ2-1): EAGVAQSPRYKIIEKRQSVAFWCNPISGHATLYWYQQILGQGPKLLIQFQNNGVVDDSQLPKDRFSAERLKGVDSTLKIQPAKLEDSAVYLCASGYPPTGTSGSVGNEQFFGPGTRLTVL.

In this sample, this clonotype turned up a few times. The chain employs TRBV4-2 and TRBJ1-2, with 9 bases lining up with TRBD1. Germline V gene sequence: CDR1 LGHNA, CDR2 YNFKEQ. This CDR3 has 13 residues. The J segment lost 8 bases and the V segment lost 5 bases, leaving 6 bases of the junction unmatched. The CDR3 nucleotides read TGTGCCAGCAGCTCTACAGGGGGCGAAGGCTACACCTTC. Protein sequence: CASSSTGGEGYTF.

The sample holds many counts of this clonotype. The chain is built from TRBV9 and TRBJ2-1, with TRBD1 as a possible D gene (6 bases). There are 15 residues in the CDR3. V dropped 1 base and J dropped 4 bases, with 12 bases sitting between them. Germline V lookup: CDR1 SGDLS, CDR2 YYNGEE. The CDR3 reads CASSVRTDLYNEQFF. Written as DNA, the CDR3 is TGTGCCAGCAGCGTAAGGACAGACCTTTACAATGAGCAGTTCTTC.

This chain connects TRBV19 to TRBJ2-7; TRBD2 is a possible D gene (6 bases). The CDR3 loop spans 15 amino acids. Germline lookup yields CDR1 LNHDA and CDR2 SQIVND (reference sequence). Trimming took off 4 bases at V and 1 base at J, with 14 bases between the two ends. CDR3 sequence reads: CASSKVDAGSYEQYF. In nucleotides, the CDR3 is TGTGCCAGTAGTAAGGTGGACGCGGGATCCTACGAGCAGTACTTC. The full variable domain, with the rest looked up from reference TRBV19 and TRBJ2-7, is DGGITQSPKYLFRKEGQNVTLSCEQNLNHDAMYWYRQDPGQGLRLIYYSQIVNDFQKGDIAEGYSVSREKKESFPLTVTSAQKNPTAFYLCASSKVDAGSYEQYFGPGTRLTVT.

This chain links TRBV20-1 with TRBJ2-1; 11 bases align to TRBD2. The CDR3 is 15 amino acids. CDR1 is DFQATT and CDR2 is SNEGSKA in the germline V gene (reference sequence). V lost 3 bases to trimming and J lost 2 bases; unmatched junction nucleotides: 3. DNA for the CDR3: TGCAGTGCTAGGGGACTAGCGGTAGCCTACAATGAGCAGTTCTTC. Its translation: CSARGLAVAYNEQFF.

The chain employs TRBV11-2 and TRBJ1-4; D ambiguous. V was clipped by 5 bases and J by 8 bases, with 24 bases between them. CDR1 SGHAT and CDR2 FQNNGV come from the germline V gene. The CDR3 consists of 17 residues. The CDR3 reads CASSQEGLQIQGEKLFF. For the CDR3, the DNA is TGTGCCAGCAGCCAAGAAGGCCTACAGATCCAAGGAGAAAAACTGTTTTTT.

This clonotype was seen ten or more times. This chain's CDR3 is CASSPIDRGTEAFF. The CDR3 nucleotides are TGTGCCAGCAGCCCAATCGACAGGGGGACTGAAGCTTTCTTT. The rearrangement joins TRBV27 to TRBJ1-1; 9 bases align to TRBD1. This CDR3 has 14 amino acids. Germline V lookup: CDR1 MNHEY, CDR2 SMNVEV (reference sequence). The V gene end was trimmed by 6 bases and the J gene end by 5 bases; junction bases not matched to a gene: 7.

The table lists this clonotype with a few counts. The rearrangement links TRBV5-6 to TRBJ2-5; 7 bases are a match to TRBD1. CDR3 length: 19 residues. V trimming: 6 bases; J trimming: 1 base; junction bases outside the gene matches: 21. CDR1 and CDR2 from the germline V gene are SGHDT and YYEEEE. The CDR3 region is CASTLRGLRNRDSQETQYF. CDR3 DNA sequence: TGTGCCAGCACCCTTCGAGGTCTTAGGAACCGGGACAGCCAAGAGACCCAGTACTTC. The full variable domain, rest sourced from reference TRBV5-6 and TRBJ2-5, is DAGVTQSPTHLIKTRGQQVTLRCSPKSGHDTVSWYQQALGQGPQFIFQYYEEEERQRGNFPDRFSGHQFPNYSSELNVNALLLGDSALYLCASTLRGLRNRDSQETQYFGPGTRLLVL.